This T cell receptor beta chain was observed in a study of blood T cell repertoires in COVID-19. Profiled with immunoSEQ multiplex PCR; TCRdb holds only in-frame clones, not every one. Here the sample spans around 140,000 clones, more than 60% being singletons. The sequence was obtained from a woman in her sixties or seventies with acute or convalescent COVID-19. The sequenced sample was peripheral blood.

This CDR3 is CASSPISVSSTDTQYF. CDR3 coding DNA: TGTGCCAGCTCACCAATTTCTGTATCTAGCACAGATACGCAGTATTTT. The chain combines TRBV18 with TRBJ2-3; no firm D call. The CDR3 is made up of 16 amino acids. V gave up 2 bases and J gave up 0 bases, with 12 bases separating them. Germline V gives CDR1 KGHSH, CDR2 LQKENI.